Following are 11 T cell receptor beta chains from one sample sequenced in a study of beta chain features in type 1 diabetes. General study results and limits: Shortening of TCRB CDR3s, moderate but significant, appeared in all four CD4+ subsets of Type 1 diabetes patients.

These receptors are not linked to any known antigen. Since all of the isolated RNA was reverse transcribed, expressed TCRB transcripts were what got sequenced. Using immunoSEQ multiplex PCR, the repertoire was profiled, and TCRdb retains in-frame clones only, with some absent. The sample yields around 170,000 clones, roughly 9% seen once. The sequencing sample was made of central memory CD4+ T cells from blood. Source of these receptors: a woman aged 25 to 39 with type 1 diabetes.

This clone has just a few counts. V usage is TRBV28 and J usage is TRBJ2-5; 7 nucleotides match TRBD1. Germline V gene lookup returns CDR1 MDHEN and CDR2 SYDVKM. The CDR3 has 14 amino acids. Trimming removed 6 bases from V and 1 base from J; junction bases left unmatched: 5. CDR3 sequence reads: CASRTPGGQETQYF. CDR3 in DNA: TGTGCCAGCAGGACACCAGGGGGCCAAGAGACCCAGTACTTC. Looking up the rest from reference TRBV28 and TRBJ2-5 gives the full variable domain: DVKVTQSSRYLVKRTGEKVFLECVQDMDHENMFWYRQDPGLGLRLIYFSYDVKMKEKGDIPEGYSVSREKKERFSLILESASTNQTSMYLCASRTPGGQETQYFGPGTRLLVL.

This clone has only a few counts. The chain employs TRBV7-9 and TRBJ2-1; 7 bases line up with TRBD2. J was trimmed by 4 bases and V by 7 bases; bases with no gene match: 4. The germline CDR1 and CDR2 sequences are SEHNR and FQNEAQ (reference sequence). The CDR3 is made up of 13 amino acids. The CDR3 loop is CASTLAEYNEQFF. CDR3 bases: TGTGCCAGCACCCTAGCGGAGTACAATGAGCAGTTCTTC.

V usage is TRBV7-9 and J usage is TRBJ2-1; tentative D call: TRBD1 (5 bases). Trimming removed 7 bases at V and 4 bases at J, with 14 bases between. CDR1 and CDR2 (germline): SEHNR, FQNEAQ (reference sequence). CDR3 length equals 14 residues. Here the CDR3 reads CASKWQGSYNEQFF. In nucleotides, the CDR3 is TGTGCCAGCAAGTGGCAGGGATCATACAATGAGCAGTTCTTC.

This chain joins TRBV7-9 and TRBJ2-2; 10 nucleotides line up with TRBD2. The CDR3 has 16 residues. Unmatched junction bases numbered 9, after V lost 3 bases and J lost 8 bases. Germline values: CDR1 SEHNR, CDR2 FQNEAQ (reference sequence). The CDR3 nucleotides are TGTGCCAGCAGCTTTACTAGCGGGAAAATTGCGGGGGAGCTGTTTTTT. Protein product: CASSFTSGKIAGELFF. The full variable domain, in which reference TRBV7-9 and TRBJ2-2 provide the parts outside the CDR3, is DTGVSQNPRHKITKRGQNVTFRCDPISEHNRLYWYRQTLGQGPEFLTYFQNEAQLEKSRLLSDRFSAERPKGSFSTLEIQRTEQGDSAMYLCASSFTSGKIAGELFFGEGSRLTVL.

This clone has more than one count but fewer than ten. The chain has TRBV5-4 and TRBJ2-1; D is unclear. The CDR3 runs to 13 residues. The germline V gene encodes CDR1 SGHNT and CDR2 YYREEE (reference sequence). Trimming pared 4 bases from V and 6 bases from J, leaving 11 bases between. CDR3 sequence (DNA): TGTGCCAGCAGCCCCGTGGCAAGCAATGAGCAGTTCTTC. It yields the protein CASSPVASNEQFF. The full variable domain, with the rest looked up from reference TRBV5-4 and TRBJ2-1, is ETGVTQSPTHLIKTRGQQVTLRCSSQSGHNTVSWYQQALGQGPQFIFQYYREEENGRGNFPPRFSGLQFPNYSSELNVNALELDDSALYLCASSPVASNEQFFGPGTRLTVL.

The sample holds a few counts of this clone. V is TRBV28 and J is TRBJ1-5, with TRBD1 matching over 10 bases. Per the germline V gene, CDR1 is MDHEN and CDR2 is SYDVKM. V shed 3 bases and J 9 bases; nucleotides not matched to a gene: 14. The CDR3 totals 17 residues. The CDR3 sequence: CASSLFGTGVGRGPQHF. Written as DNA, the CDR3 is TGTGCCAGCAGTTTGTTCGGGACAGGGGTTGGGAGGGGGCCCCAGCATTTT.

This clone was found a few times. The CDR3 reads CASSPGDTDTQYF. The CDR3 DNA follows: TGTGCCAGTTCCCCAGGCGACACAGATACGCAGTATTTT. The chain is built from TRBV19 and TRBJ2-3, with D hard to call. Trimming pared 8 bases from V and 2 bases from J, leaving 11 bases between. The CDR3 is made up of 13 amino acids. Germline-derived CDR1 and CDR2 are LNHDA and SQIVND (reference sequence).

This chain uses TRBV2 with TRBJ1-1, with D unresolved. Germline V gene sequence: CDR1 SNHLY, CDR2 FYNNEI. The V gene lost 5 bases and the J gene lost 1 base, with 5 bases spanning the gap. CDR3 length: 12 amino acids. CDR3 in DNA: TGTGCCAGCAGTCGACAGAACACTGAAGCTTTCTTT. Protein: CASSRQNTEAFF.

The V gene is TRBV11-3, the J gene TRBJ1-5; D gene uncertain. The CDR3 length is 16 residues. In germline, CDR1 is SGHNT, CDR2 YENEEA. V was cut by 1 base and J by 0 bases, with 10 bases left in between. This CDR3 is CASSLGAGNSNQPQHF. Here the CDR3 DNA reads TGTGCCAGCAGCTTAGGGGCGGGAAATAGCAATCAGCCCCAGCATTTT. Looking up the rest from reference TRBV11-3 and TRBJ1-5 gives the full variable domain: EAGVVQSPRYKIIEKKQPVAFWCNPISGHNTLYWYLQNLGQGPELLIRYENEEAVDDSQLPKDRFSAERLKGVDSTLKIQPAELGDSAVYLCASSLGAGNSNQPQHFGDGTRLSIL.

This clone was counted a few times. The chain combines TRBV6-5 with TRBJ1-1; D not resolved. The CDR3 has 12 residues. V lost 6 bases and J lost 3, with 8 bases in between. Germline CDR1 MNHEY, CDR2 SVGAGI. The CDR3 nucleotides are TGTGCCAGCAGCGGGGAGCACACTGAAGCTTTCTTT. Translation gives CASSGEHTEAFF.

This rearrangement joins TRBV29-1 to TRBJ2-3, with TRBD1 identical over 9 bases. V shed 6 bases and J 3 bases; nucleotides not matched to a gene: 16. Looked up from germline, CDR1 is SQVTM and CDR2 is ANQGSEA. The CDR3 runs to 17 residues. This CDR3 reads CSVDHPQGASSTDTQYF. The CDR3, as DNA: TGCAGCGTCGACCATCCACAGGGGGCAAGTTCAACAGATACGCAGTATTTT.